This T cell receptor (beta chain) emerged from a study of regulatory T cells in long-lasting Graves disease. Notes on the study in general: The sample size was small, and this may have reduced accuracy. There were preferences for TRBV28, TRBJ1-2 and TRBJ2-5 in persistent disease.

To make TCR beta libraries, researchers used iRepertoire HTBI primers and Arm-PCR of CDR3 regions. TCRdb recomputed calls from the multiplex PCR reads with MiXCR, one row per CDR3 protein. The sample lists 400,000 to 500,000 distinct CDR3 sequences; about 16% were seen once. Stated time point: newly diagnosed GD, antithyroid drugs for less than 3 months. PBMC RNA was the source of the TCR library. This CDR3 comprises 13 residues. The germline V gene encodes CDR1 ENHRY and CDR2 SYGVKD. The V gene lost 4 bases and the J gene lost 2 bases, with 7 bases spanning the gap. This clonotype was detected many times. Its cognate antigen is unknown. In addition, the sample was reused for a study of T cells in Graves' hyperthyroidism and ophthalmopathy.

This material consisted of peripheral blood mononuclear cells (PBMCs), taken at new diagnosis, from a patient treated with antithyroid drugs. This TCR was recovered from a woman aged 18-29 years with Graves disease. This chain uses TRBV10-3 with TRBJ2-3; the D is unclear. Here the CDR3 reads CAISGLNTDTQYF. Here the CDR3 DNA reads TGTGCCATCAGTGGGCTCAACACAGATACGCAGTATTTT.